Each of the 29 T cell receptor beta chains below was sequenced from the same sample in a study of blood T cell repertoires in COVID-19. The assay was immunoSEQ multiplex PCR, and TCRdb's table has in-frame clones only and misses some. The table lists about 220,000 clones, roughly 89% of them singletons. The sequencing input was PBMCs or T cells enriched from blood (not recorded which). These receptor sequences come from a woman between 35 and 50 years old who had recovered from COVID-19.

This clone was counted only a few times. The rearrangement links TRBV24-1 to TRBJ1-1; 7 nucleotides align to TRBD1. The length of the CDR3 is 14 residues. Germline values: CDR1 KGHDR, CDR2 SFDVKD. V gave up 7 bases and J gave up 4 bases; unmatched junction bases: 8. The CDR3 spells CATRPGQRTTEAFF. CDR3 DNA sequence: TGTGCCACCAGACCGGGACAGCGGACCACTGAAGCTTTCTTT.

This clone has only one observation. This chain links TRBV7-3 with TRBJ2-1, with D maybe TRBD2 (5 bases). V lost 2 bases and J 2 bases, leaving 7 bases between the germline ends. The CDR3 length is 14 residues. In germline, CDR1 is SGHTA, CDR2 FQGTGA. The CDR3 bases are TGTGCCAGCAGCTTACGGGGTCCCTACAATGAGCAGTTCTTC. Encoded protein: CASSLRGPYNEQFF.

V gene TRBV5-1 combines with J gene TRBJ1-1; no clear D gene. The CDR3 has 15 residues. Per germline, CDR1 SGHRS and CDR2 YFSETQ. Trimming cost V 3 bases and J 1 base, with 13 bases left between them. The CDR3 DNA reads as TGCGCCAGCAGCTCCGGAGGCTCAGGGAACACTGAAGCTTTCTTT. Encoded protein: CASSSGGSGNTEAFF.

On this clone: The sample carries other DNA sequences with the same CDR3. This chain connects TRBV6-2 or TRBV6-3 to TRBJ2-3, with D possibly TRBD2 on 5 matching bases. The CDR3 covers 11 residues. Germline V gives CDR1 MNHEY, CDR2 SVGEGT. V was trimmed by 2 bases and J by 9 bases, leaving 6 bases between them. CDR3 nucleotide sequence: TGTGCCAGCAGTTACCTAGCAACGCAGTATTTT. It yields the protein CASSYLATQYF.

This clone was observed a few times. This chain uses TRBV6-4 with TRBJ2-3, with 7 bases aligning to TRBD1. Germline V gives CDR1 MRHNA, CDR2 SNTAGT. Germline trimming cut 6 bases from V and 5 bases from J; bases unmatched to any gene: 11. The CDR3 extends over 15 amino acids. CDR3 in amino acids: CASSRLQGPLDTQYF. DNA of the CDR3: TGTGCCAGCAGCCGACTACAGGGGCCCCTAGATACGCAGTATTTT.

This sequence joins TRBV3-1 (or the pseudogene TRBV3-2) and TRBJ2-1; D may be TRBD1 (5 bases). The V and J ends lost 4 bases and 4 bases respectively, with 8 bases between them. This CDR3 comprises 13 residues. Germline V CDR1 and CDR2: LGHDT, YNNKEL (reference sequence). This CDR3 is CASSLQGYNEQFF. The CDR3 nucleotides are TGTGCCAGCAGCCTTCAGGGATACAATGAGCAGTTCTTC.

This chain connects TRBV10-3 to TRBJ2-7, with D unresolved. Trimming removed 7 bases at V and 2 bases at J, with 18 bases between. Germline V gene data show CDR1 as ENHRY and CDR2 as SYGVKD. The CDR3 sequence is 15 residues long. CDR3 loop: CAIKGLPGGPYEQYF. The CDR3 region has the DNA TGTGCCATCAAAGGCCTACCGGGTGGCCCCTACGAGCAGTACTTC.

This clone was picked up one time. This chain joins TRBV6-6 and TRBJ1-2, with unresolved D. CDR1 MNHNY and CDR2 SVGAGI come from the germline V gene (reference sequence). This CDR3 contains 13 residues. The V gene lost 5 bases and the J gene lost 0 bases, with 7 bases spanning the gap. The CDR3 region is CASSPEANYGYTF. CDR3 coding DNA: TGTGCCAGCAGTCCAGAGGCTAACTATGGCTACACCTTC.

V is TRBV18 and J is TRBJ1-6; D is ambiguous. Germline lookup yields CDR1 KGHSH and CDR2 LQKENI. Trimming shortened V by 3 bases and J by 7 bases, and 13 bases separated the two germline ends. The CDR3 extends over 15 amino acids. The chain's CDR3 is CASSPREQTNSPLHF. CDR3 coding DNA: TGTGCCAGCTCACCTCGCGAACAGACGAATTCACCCCTCCACTTT.

The sample holds one count of this clone. The chain links TRBV5-5 to TRBJ1-1, with D possibly TRBD1 on 6 matching bases. The CDR3 extends over 16 amino acids. CDR1 SGHKS and CDR2 YYEKEE come from the germline V gene (reference sequence). V was trimmed by 0 bases and J by 4 bases, leaving 16 bases between them. The CDR3 here is CASSLGAGEGFTEAFF. DNA of the CDR3: TGTGCCAGCAGCTTGGGGGCAGGGGAAGGATTCACTGAAGCTTTCTTT. Looking up the rest from reference TRBV5-5 and TRBJ1-1 gives the full variable domain: DAGVTQSPTHLIKTRGQQVTLRCSPISGHKSVSWYQQVLGQGPQFIFQYYEKEERGRGNFPDRFSARQFPNYSSELNVNALLLGDSALYLCASSLGAGEGFTEAFFGQGTRLTVV.

The CDR3 DNA follows: TGCGCCAGCAGCCCGACAGGCATACTGAACACTGAAGCTTTCTTT. Protein product: CASSPTGILNTEAFF. The chain joins TRBV5-1 to TRBJ1-1, with D tentatively TRBD1 (6 bases). Per the germline V gene, CDR1 is SGHRS and CDR2 is YFSETQ. V was cut by 4 bases and J by 0 bases, with 13 bases left in between. CDR3 size: 15 residues.

The CDR3 region has the DNA TGCGCCAGCAGCCAAGCGGTGGGGGGTAACTATGGCTACACCTTC. It is translated as CASSQAVGGNYGYTF. The chain recombines TRBV4-1 with TRBJ1-2, with a tentative D call TRBD1 (5 bases). V was clipped by 1 base and J by 1 base, with 10 bases between them. This CDR3 contains 15 residues. The germline gives CDR1 MGHRA, CDR2 YSYEKL.

The chain recombines TRBV27 with TRBJ2-2; perhaps TRBD2 as D (6 bases). Germline V gene lookup returns CDR1 MNHEY and CDR2 SMNVEV (reference sequence). V was clipped by 1 base and J by 7 bases, with 16 bases between them. The CDR3 runs to 16 residues. CDR3 region: CASSLLGPGGIGELFF. The CDR3 coding sequence is TGTGCCAGCAGTTTATTAGGACCCGGAGGGATCGGGGAGCTGTTTTTT.

This clone came up once. The CDR3 DNA reads TGTGCCAGCAGTTCCAGGTTAAGGTACGAGCAGTACGTC. This codes for CASSSRLRYEQYV. The rearrangement links TRBV6-5 to TRBJ2-7; D not resolved. Per the germline V gene, CDR1 is MNHEY and CDR2 is SVGAGI. The CDR3 length is 13 residues. The germline V and J ends were trimmed by 4 bases and 4 bases, with 11 bases remaining between them.

This clone has a single count. V gene TRBV11-2 combines with J gene TRBJ2-7; D is uncertain. Looked up from germline, CDR1 is SGHAT and CDR2 is FQNNGV. V was cut by 2 bases and J by 3 bases, with 11 bases left in between. CDR3 size: 14 residues. CDR3 residues: CASSLRMSIYEQYF. CDR3 bases: TGTGCCAGCAGCTTAAGAATGAGCATCTACGAGCAGTACTTC.

The V call is TRBV6-5, the J call TRBJ2-7, with TRBD1 matching 9 bases. The CDR3 runs 15 residues. In germline, CDR1 is MNHEY, CDR2 SVGAGI. V gave up 7 bases and J gave up 3 bases; unmatched junction bases: 10. CDR3 nucleotide sequence: TGTGCCAGCAACCAGACGCCGGGACAGGGCTACGAGCAGTACGTC. This translates into CASNQTPGQGYEQYV.

The chain uses TRBV19 and TRBJ1-2; TRBD1 matches 7 bases. The CDR3 runs 14 residues. Per the germline V gene, CDR1 is LNHDA and CDR2 is SQIVND (reference sequence). V lost 3 bases, J lost 4 bases, and 5 bases stayed unmatched. The CDR3 here is CASSILRDSYGYTF. The CDR3 DNA follows: TGTGCCAGTAGTATCCTCCGGGACAGCTATGGCTACACCTTC.

This chain connects TRBV7-8 to TRBJ1-2; possible D gene TRBD1, 5 bases. This CDR3 region has 13 residues. CDR1 and CDR2 from the germline V gene are SGHVS and FQNEAQ. Trimming stripped 2 bases from V and 3 bases from J, with 7 bases between. The CDR3 here is CASSLSTDYGYTF. CDR3 DNA sequence: TGTGCCAGCAGCTTATCGACAGACTATGGCTACACCTTC.

This clone was recorded only once. The chain couples TRBV15 to TRBJ2-2, with 11 bases identical to TRBD2. V lost 2 bases to trimming and J lost 2 bases; unmatched junction nucleotides: 4. From germline, CDR1 is LNHNV and CDR2 YYDKDF (reference sequence). The CDR3 consists of 17 residues. The CDR3 reads CATSRTGLADNTGELFF. DNA of the CDR3: TGTGCCACCAGCAGAACGGGACTAGCGGATAACACCGGGGAGCTGTTTTTT.

V and J are TRBV7-2 and TRBJ2-3, with 10 positions matching TRBD2. Germline CDR1 SGHTA, CDR2 FQGNSA. The ends lost 5 bases at V and 5 bases at J; junction bases unmatched: 4. The CDR3 consists of 14 residues. CDR3 coding DNA: TGTGCCAGCAGCACGCGACTAGCGGGAGATACGCAGTATTTT. This translates into CASSTRLAGDTQYF.

This chain links TRBV15 with TRBJ2-3, with TRBD2 as a possible D gene (6 bases). V was cut by 6 bases and J by 6 bases, with 13 bases left in between. Germline CDR1 is LNHNV and CDR2 is YYDKDF (reference sequence). This CDR3 has 13 residues. CDR3 amino acids: CATRFPGVDTQYF. The CDR3 DNA reads TGTGCCACCAGGTTTCCGGGGGTGGATACGCAGTATTTT.

The CDR3 sequence is CASSSRTGVAEAFF. DNA of the CDR3: TGTGCCAGCAGCAGTAGGACAGGGGTAGCTGAAGCTTTCTTT. The genes are TRBV7-9 and TRBJ1-1, with TRBD1 matching 9 bases. V lost 5 bases to trimming and J lost 6 bases; unmatched junction nucleotides: 7. CDR1 and CDR2 from the germline V gene are SEHNR and FQNEAQ (reference sequence). The length of the CDR3 is 14 residues.

This clone was counted only a few times. The CDR3 spells CASSYSIAVYNEQFF. The CDR3, as DNA: TGTGCCAGCAGTTACTCGATAGCAGTCTACAATGAGCAGTTCTTC. The chain employs TRBV6-6 and TRBJ2-1; unclear D gene. The CDR3 has 15 amino acids. Trimming took off 0 bases at V and 3 bases at J, with 9 bases between the two ends. Germline values: CDR1 MNHNY, CDR2 SVGAGI (reference sequence).

The J gene is TRBJ2-7, the V gene TRBV14; TRBD2 might be the D (5 bases). V gave up 0 bases and J gave up 3 bases, with 15 bases separating them. CDR1 SGHDN and CDR2 FVKESK come from the germline V gene. This CDR3 region has 16 residues. For the CDR3, the DNA is TGTGCCAGCAGCCAAGAGAGGGTCTTTCCCCTCTACGAGCAGTACGTC. Protein: CASSQERVFPLYEQYV.

The chain carries TRBV2 and TRBJ1-4, with D maybe TRBD1 (5 bases). The CDR3 has 11 residues. V lost 6 bases to trimming and J lost 6 bases, with 5 bases between them. The V gene's germline CDR1 is SNHLY and CDR2 FYNNEI. CDR3 sequence reads: CASSRDEKLFF. CDR3 nucleotide sequence: TGTGCCAGCAGCAGGGATGAAAAACTGTTTTTT.

The chain joins TRBV10-3 to TRBJ2-1, with D perhaps matching TRBD2 (5 bases). The CDR3 has 13 amino acids. V was trimmed by 7 bases and J by 6 bases, leaving 13 bases between them. Germline V gene lookup returns CDR1 ENHRY and CDR2 SYGVKD. The CDR3 spells CAITGGLSNEQFF. The DNA of the CDR3 is TGTGCCATCACTGGCGGGCTCTCCAATGAGCAGTTCTTC.

The rearrangement uses TRBV3-1 (or the pseudogene TRBV3-2) and TRBJ2-5; D is uncertain. This CDR3 has 12 residues. The germline V gene encodes CDR1 LGHDT and CDR2 YNNKEL (reference sequence). V was pared by 4 bases and J by 1 base, with 4 bases between. CDR3 loop: CASSRLQETQYF. The CDR3 DNA follows: TGTGCCAGCAGCCGGCTCCAAGAGACCCAGTACTTC.

This sequence joins TRBV28 and TRBJ2-7; TRBD1 matches 7 bases. This CDR3 has 13 residues. Unmatched junction bases numbered 1, after V lost 4 bases and J lost 1 base. The germline CDR1 and CDR2 sequences are MDHEN and SYDVKM. The CDR3 bases are TGTGCCAGCAGTTCGGGACAGTCCTACGAGCAGTACTTC. This encodes CASSSGQSYEQYF.

This chain uses TRBV19 with TRBJ2-1, with D hard to call. The V end lost 1 base, the J end lost 8 bases, and 6 bases lay between the germline ends. From germline, CDR1 is LNHDA and CDR2 SQIVND (reference sequence). The CDR3 runs to 12 residues. The CDR3 DNA reads as TGTGCCAGTAGTATAGGGCCCCATGAGCAGTTCTTC. Protein sequence: CASSIGPHEQFF. The full variable domain, rest sourced from reference TRBV19 and TRBJ2-1, is DGGITQSPKYLFRKEGQNVTLSCEQNLNHDAMYWYRQDPGQGLRLIYYSQIVNDFQKGDIAEGYSVSREKKESFPLTVTSAQKNPTAFYLCASSIGPHEQFFGPGTRLTVL.